Listed below are T cell receptor beta chains from one sample, sequenced in a study of breast tumors, draining lymph nodes, adjacent tissues. TCRdb reanalysed the multiplex PCR reads using MiXCR and keeps one entry per CDR3 protein. Of fewer than 25,000 distinct CDR3 sequences detected, 60% to 75% appear once; the ten largest clones hold 20% to 30%. Material: tumor-adjacent breast tissue. These receptors were obtained from a female donor with breast cancer. Some clones in this sample may be carry-over from other donors' samples. The CDR3 runs from the conserved cysteine through the conserved F or W. The D gene is left open where the match is weak. Expanded clones are given a class, and other clones once, few, many or no size at all.

abundance: .
v_gene: TRBV5-1
d_gene: TRBD2
j_gene: TRBJ2-1
CDR3aa: CASSSPGLGVAQFF
CDR3nt: TGCGCCAGCAGCTCGCCTGGACTAGGAGTTGCGCAGTTCTTC

abundance: many
v_gene: TRBV7-2
d_gene: .
j_gene: TRBJ2-1
CDR3aa: CASSLVRNEQFF
CDR3nt: TGTGCCAGCAGCTTAGTAAGGAATGAGCAGTTCTTC

abundance: .
v_gene: TRBV12-3/TRBV12-4
d_gene: .
j_gene: TRBJ2-7
CDR3aa: CASSLETSEYEQYF
CDR3nt: TGTGCCAGCAGTTTGGAGACTTCCGAGTACGAGCAGTACTTC

abundance: once
v_gene: TRBV20-1
d_gene: TRBD2
j_gene: TRBJ2-7
CDR3aa: CSARAYRTSGSSMTYEQYF
CDR3nt: TGCAGTGCTAGGGCCTATCGGACTAGCGGGAGCTCCATGACGTACGAGCAGTACTTC

abundance: many
v_gene: TRBV7-9
d_gene: .
j_gene: TRBJ1-4
CDR3aa: CASSPSLSQKLFF
CDR3nt: TGTGCCAGCAGCCCAAGCTTGAGTCAAAAACTGTTTTTT

abundance: many
v_gene: TRBV5-1
d_gene: .
j_gene: TRBJ2-5
CDR3aa: CASSLSWASETQYF
CDR3nt: TGCGCCAGCAGCTTGTCTTGGGCATCAGAGACCCAGTACTTC

abundance: .
v_gene: TRBV2
d_gene: TRBD1
j_gene: TRBJ2-3
CDR3aa: CASKNRGAGSTDTQYF
CDR3nt: TGTGCCAGCAAGAACAGGGGCGCTGGGAGCACAGATACGCAGTATTTT

abundance: .
v_gene: TRBV6-1
d_gene: TRBD2
j_gene: TRBJ2-1
CDR3aa: CASSDGTSEGEQFF
CDR3nt: TGTGCCAGCAGTGACGGGACTAGCGAGGGAGAGCAGTTCTTC

abundance: .
v_gene: TRBV20-1
d_gene: TRBD2
j_gene: TRBJ2-7
CDR3aa: CSARDYLAGVGEQYF
CDR3nt: TGCAGTGCTAGAGATTATCTAGCGGGAGTGGGAGAGCAGTACTTC

abundance: .
v_gene: TRBV6-5
d_gene: .
j_gene: TRBJ2-3
CDR3aa: CASSYSSFGATDTQYF
CDR3nt: TGTGCCAGCAGTTACAGTTCCTTCGGGGCGACAGATACGCAGTATTTT

abundance: once
v_gene: TRBV24-1
d_gene: TRBD2
j_gene: TRBJ2-7
CDR3aa: CATSDRRVAGGDEQYF
CDR3nt: TGTGCCACCAGTGACCGGCGGGTAGCGGGAGGAGACGAGCAGTACTTC

abundance: .
v_gene: TRBV11-2
d_gene: .
j_gene: TRBJ2-1
CDR3aa: CASSLASGSWDEQFF
CDR3nt: TGTGCCAGCAGCTTAGCGTCGGGATCGTGGGATGAGCAGTTCTTC

abundance: .
v_gene: TRBV12-3/TRBV12-4
d_gene: TRBD2
j_gene: TRBJ2-3
CDR3aa: CASSRVAGGLSDTQYF
CDR3nt: TGTGCCAGCAGTCGTGTAGCGGGAGGGCTATCAGATACGCAGTATTTT

abundance: .
v_gene: TRBV20-1
d_gene: .
j_gene: TRBJ2-3
CDR3aa: CSARGDVLDTQYF
CDR3nt: TGCAGTGCTAGGGGGGACGTTCTGGATACGCAGTATTTT

abundance: .
v_gene: TRBV6-4
d_gene: TRBD1
j_gene: TRBJ2-2
CDR3aa: CASSSQGSTGELFF
CDR3nt: TGTGCCAGCAGTTCACAGGGGAGCACCGGGGAGCTGTTTTTT

abundance: many
v_gene: TRBV6-1
d_gene: TRBD1
j_gene: TRBJ2-7
CDR3aa: CASSGGTATYEQYF
CDR3nt: TGTGCCAGCAGTGGAGGGACAGCAACCTACGAGCAGTACTTC

abundance: .
v_gene: TRBV5-1
d_gene: .
j_gene: TRBJ2-1
CDR3aa: CASSLVPPEAIYNEQFF
CDR3nt: TGCGCCAGCAGCTTGGTTCCGCCGGAAGCTATCTACAATGAGCAGTTCTTC

abundance: .
v_gene: TRBV20-1
d_gene: .
j_gene: TRBJ1-3
CDR3aa: CSARAGTSNTIYF
CDR3nt: TGCAGTGCTAGAGCAGGAACATCAAACACCATATATTTT

abundance: .
v_gene: TRBV30
d_gene: .
j_gene: TRBJ2-1
CDR3aa: CAWAFGSVDEQFF
CDR3nt: TGTGCCTGGGCGTTCGGGAGCGTCGATGAGCAGTTCTTC

abundance: .
v_gene: TRBV20-1
d_gene: TRBD2
j_gene: TRBJ2-1
CDR3aa: CSARVKREAFLF
CDR3nt: TGCAGTGCTAGAGTCAAGCGGGAGGCCTTCCTCTTC

abundance: .
v_gene: TRBV10-3
d_gene: .
j_gene: TRBJ1-2
CDR3aa: CAISASGRQLYGYTF
CDR3nt: TGTGCCATCAGTGCCTCCGGGAGACAACTCTATGGCTACACCTTC

abundance: .
v_gene: TRBV4-1
d_gene: .
j_gene: TRBJ1-2
CDR3aa: CASSQLQEAAIYGYTF
CDR3nt: TGCGCCAGCAGCCAGTTACAGGAAGCCGCCATCTATGGCTACACCTTC

abundance: .
v_gene: TRBV11-2
d_gene: TRBD1
j_gene: TRBJ2-5
CDR3aa: CASRAGTGRVYQETQYF
CDR3nt: TGTGCCAGCAGGGCCGGGACAGGGAGGGTTTACCAAGAGACCCAGTACTTC

abundance: once
v_gene: TRBV19
d_gene: TRBD2
j_gene: TRBJ2-3
CDR3aa: CASSIAGGHGTDTQYF
CDR3nt: TGTGCCAGTAGTATAGCGGGAGGGCACGGCACAGATACGCAGTATTTT

abundance: .
v_gene: TRBV20-1
d_gene: TRBD2
j_gene: TRBJ2-2
CDR3aa: CSASGRETGELFF
CDR3nt: TGCAGTGCTAGCGGGAGGGAGACCGGGGAGCTGTTTTTT

abundance: medium-sized
v_gene: TRBV5-5
d_gene: TRBD1
j_gene: TRBJ2-5
CDR3aa: CASSLGDRGLGETQYF
CDR3nt: TGTGCCAGCAGCTTGGGGGACAGGGGGCTAGGTGAGACCCAGTACTTC

abundance: .
v_gene: TRBV6-5
d_gene: TRBD1
j_gene: TRBJ2-7
CDR3aa: CASKKGDRGLSEQYF
CDR3nt: TGTGCCAGCAAAAAGGGGGACAGGGGGTTGAGCGAGCAGTACTTC

abundance: .
v_gene: TRBV9
d_gene: TRBD2
j_gene: TRBJ2-1
CDR3aa: CASSVDPPSGVHNEQFF
CDR3nt: TGTGCCAGCAGCGTAGATCCCCCTAGCGGGGTCCACAATGAGCAGTTCTTC

abundance: .
v_gene: TRBV6-1
d_gene: .
j_gene: TRBJ1-2
CDR3aa: CASSERALGGYTF
CDR3nt: TGTGCCAGCAGTGAGCGGGCCTTAGGCGGCTACACCTTC

abundance: once
v_gene: TRBV5-5
d_gene: TRBD1
j_gene: TRBJ1-6
CDR3aa: CASSLAATGGSPLHF
CDR3nt: TGTGCCAGCAGCTTGGCGGCGACAGGGGGTTCACCCCTCCACTTT

abundance: .
v_gene: TRBV5-8
d_gene: .
j_gene: TRBJ2-7
CDR3aa: CASSFDSPPSYEQYF
CDR3nt: TGTGCCAGCAGTTTTGACAGTCCGCCCTCCTACGAGCAGTACTTC

abundance: few
v_gene: TRBV20-1
d_gene: TRBD2
j_gene: TRBJ2-7
CDR3aa: CSAHREGYEQYF
CDR3nt: TGCAGTGCCCACCGGGAGGGGTACGAGCAGTACTTC

abundance: .
v_gene: TRBV6-1
d_gene: .
j_gene: TRBJ1-6
CDR3aa: CASSDSTRRSSYNSPLHF
CDR3nt: TGTGCCAGCAGTGATTCAACCCGCAGGAGCTCCTATAATTCACCCCTCCACTTT

abundance: medium-sized
v_gene: TRBV11-3
d_gene: .
j_gene: TRBJ2-7
CDR3aa: CASSLASTYEQYF
CDR3nt: TGTGCCAGCAGCTTAGCTAGCACCTACGAGCAGTACTTC

abundance: .
v_gene: TRBV12-3/TRBV12-4
d_gene: .
j_gene: TRBJ2-3
CDR3aa: CASSIRLGVDTQYF
CDR3nt: TGTGCCAGCAGTATCCGACTAGGGGTAGATACGCAGTATTTT

abundance: few
v_gene: TRBV7-3
d_gene: .
j_gene: TRBJ1-6
CDR3aa: CASSPGLNSPLHF
CDR3nt: TGTGCCAGCAGCCCCGGACTAAATTCACCCCTCCACTTT

abundance: .
v_gene: TRBV12-3/TRBV12-4
d_gene: .
j_gene: TRBJ2-2
CDR3aa: CASSRPRKDSTYTGELFF
CDR3nt: TGTGCCAGCAGCCGACCTCGAAAGGACTCGACGTACACCGGGGAGCTGTTTTTT

abundance: .
v_gene: TRBV7-3
d_gene: .
j_gene: TRBJ2-1
CDR3aa: CASSLQISNEQFF
CDR3nt: TGTGCCAGCAGCTTACAGATTTCCAATGAGCAGTTCTTC

abundance: .
v_gene: TRBV7-9
d_gene: .
j_gene: TRBJ2-7
CDR3aa: CASSLTGAEQYF
CDR3nt: TGTGCCAGCAGCTTGACAGGTGCCGAGCAGTACTTC

abundance: .
v_gene: TRBV7-3
d_gene: .
j_gene: TRBJ2-5
CDR3aa: CASSSSIQETQYF
CDR3nt: TGTGCCAGCAGCTCCTCGATCCAAGAGACCCAGTACTTC

abundance: .
v_gene: TRBV13
d_gene: .
j_gene: TRBJ2-7
CDR3aa: CASSLGGTSTYEQYF
CDR3nt: TGTGCCAGCAGCTTAGGGGGGACTTCAACCTACGAGCAGTACTTC

abundance: .
v_gene: TRBV10-3
d_gene: TRBD1
j_gene: TRBJ2-1
CDR3aa: CAMGSPGTGPDNEQFF
CDR3nt: TGTGCCATGGGTTCCCCCGGGACAGGGCCCGACAATGAGCAGTTCTTC

abundance: once
v_gene: TRBV5-1
d_gene: TRBD1
j_gene: TRBJ2-3
CDR3aa: CASPPQGAPTDTQYF
CDR3nt: TGCGCCTCCCCCCCCCAGGGGGCACCTACAGATACGCAGTATTTT

abundance: few
v_gene: TRBV6-5
d_gene: TRBD2
j_gene: TRBJ2-7
CDR3aa: CASSRAGDSSYEQYF
CDR3nt: TGTGCCAGCAGCCGAGCGGGGGATAGCTCCTACGAGCAGTACTTC